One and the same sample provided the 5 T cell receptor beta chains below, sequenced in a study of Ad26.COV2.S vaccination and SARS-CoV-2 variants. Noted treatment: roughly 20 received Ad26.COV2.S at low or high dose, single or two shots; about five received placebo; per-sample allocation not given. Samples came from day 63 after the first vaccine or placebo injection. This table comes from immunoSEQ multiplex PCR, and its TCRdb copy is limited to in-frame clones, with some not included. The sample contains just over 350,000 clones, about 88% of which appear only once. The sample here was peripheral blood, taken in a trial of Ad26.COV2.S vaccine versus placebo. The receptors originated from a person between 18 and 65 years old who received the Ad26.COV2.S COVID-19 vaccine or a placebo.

The CDR3 region is CASSFSDSGTEAFF. In DNA, the CDR3 is TGTGCCAGCAGCTTTTCGGATTCAGGGACTGAAGCTTTCTTT. The chain combines TRBV7-2 with TRBJ1-1; possible D gene TRBD1, 5 bases. This CDR3 has 14 residues. The germline V and J ends were trimmed by 3 bases and 5 bases, with 13 bases remaining between them. The germline CDR1 and CDR2 sequences are SGHTA and FQGNSA.

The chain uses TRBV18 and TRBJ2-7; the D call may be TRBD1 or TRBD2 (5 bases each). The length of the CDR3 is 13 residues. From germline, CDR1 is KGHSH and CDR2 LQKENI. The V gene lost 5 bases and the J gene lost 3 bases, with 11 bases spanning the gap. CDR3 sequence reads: CASSSGDHYEQYF. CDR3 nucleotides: TGTGCCAGCTCATCCGGGGACCACTACGAGCAGTACTTC.

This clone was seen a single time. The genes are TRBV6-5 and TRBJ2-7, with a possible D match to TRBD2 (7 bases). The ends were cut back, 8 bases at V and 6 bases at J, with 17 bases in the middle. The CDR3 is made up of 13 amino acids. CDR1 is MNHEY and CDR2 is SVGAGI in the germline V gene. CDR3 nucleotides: TGTGCCAGCTTAGGGGGGAGGGGGTCCGAGCAGTACTTC. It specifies CASLGGRGSEQYF.

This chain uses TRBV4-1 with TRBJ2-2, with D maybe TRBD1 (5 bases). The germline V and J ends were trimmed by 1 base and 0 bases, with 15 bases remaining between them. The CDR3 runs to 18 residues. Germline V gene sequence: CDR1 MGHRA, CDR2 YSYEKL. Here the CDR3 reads CASSQVPQGPANTGELFF. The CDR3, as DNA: TGCGCCAGCAGCCAAGTTCCGCAGGGTCCAGCGAACACCGGGGAGCTGTTTTTT.

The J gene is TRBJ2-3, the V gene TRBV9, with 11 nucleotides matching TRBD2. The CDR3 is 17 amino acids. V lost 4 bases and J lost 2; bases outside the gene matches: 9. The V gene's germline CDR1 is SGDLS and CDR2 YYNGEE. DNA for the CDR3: TGTGCCAGCAGCTTCCCGACTAGCGGGGAGTTCACAGATACGCAGTATTTT. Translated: CASSFPTSGEFTDTQYF.